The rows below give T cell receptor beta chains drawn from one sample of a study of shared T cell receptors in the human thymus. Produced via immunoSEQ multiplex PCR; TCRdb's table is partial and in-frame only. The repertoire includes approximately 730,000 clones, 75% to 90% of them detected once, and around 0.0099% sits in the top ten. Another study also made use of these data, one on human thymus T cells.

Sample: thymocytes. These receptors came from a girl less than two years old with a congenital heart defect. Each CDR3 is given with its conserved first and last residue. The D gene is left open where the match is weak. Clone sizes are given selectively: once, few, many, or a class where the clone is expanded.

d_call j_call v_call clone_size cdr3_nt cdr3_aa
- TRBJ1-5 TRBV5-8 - TGTGCCAGCAGCTTGACAGGGAATCAGCCCCAGCATTTT CASSLTGNQPQHF
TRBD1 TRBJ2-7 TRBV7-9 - TGTGCCAGCAGCCCCTTACAGGGGGCTCTCTACGAGCAGTACTTC CASSPLQGALYEQYF
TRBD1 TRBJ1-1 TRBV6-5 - TGTGCCAGCAGTCAGGGGGAAACTGAAGCTTTCTTT CASSQGETEAFF
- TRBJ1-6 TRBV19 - TGTGCCAGTAGTGTGACGGGCATGGGGGGTTCACCCCTCCACTTT CASSVTGMGGSPLHF
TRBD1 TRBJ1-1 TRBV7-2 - TGTGCCAGCAGCCCTTGGACAGGGGACACTGAAGCTTTCTTT CASSPWTGDTEAFF
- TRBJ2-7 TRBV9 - TGTGCCAGCAGCCCCCCACAGGGATATGACTTC CASSPPQGYDF
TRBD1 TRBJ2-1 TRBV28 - TGTGCCAGCAGCCTAACCGGGACAGGGGAGGGTAATGAGCAGTTCTTC CASSLTGTGEGNEQFF
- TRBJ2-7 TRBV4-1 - TGCGCCAGCAGCCAAGTTAGAGAAATGCGCGAGCAGTACTTC CASSQVREMREQYF
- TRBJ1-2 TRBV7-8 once TGTGCCAGCAGCTTAAGGGGCGCGGACTATGGCTACACCTTC CASSLRGADYGYTF
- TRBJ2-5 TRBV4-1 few TGCGCCAGCAGCCAAACGGACAGCCCCCAAGAGACCCAGTACTTC CASSQTDSPQETQYF
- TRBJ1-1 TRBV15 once TGTGCCACCAGCCGCCGAGGGCGCACTGAAGCTTTCTTT CATSRRGRTEAFF
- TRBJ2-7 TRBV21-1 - TGTGCCAACCCAGAATACGAGCAGTACTTC CANPEYEQYF
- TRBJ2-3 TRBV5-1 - TGCGCCAGCAGCCCGCAGGGGAATGGCACAGATACGCAGTATTTT CASSPQGNGTDTQYF
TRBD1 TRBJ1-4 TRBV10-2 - TGCGCCAGCAGTGAGGACGGACAGGGCGCCCCTAATGAAAAACTGTTTTTT CASSEDGQGAPNEKLFF
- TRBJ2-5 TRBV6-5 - TGTGCCAGCAGTTCCCGCATGCTCGGGGGTTACGGGACCCAGTACTTC CASSSRMLGGYGTQYF
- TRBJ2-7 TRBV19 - TGTGCCAGTAGTATGGTTTTTGGGGGCAGTGGTTTGGGCGAGCAGTACTTC CASSMVFGGSGLGEQYF
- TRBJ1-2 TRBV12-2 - TGTGCAAGTCGCTCCCCCCGGGACTTTCCTAACTATGGCTACACCTTC CASRSPRDFPNYGYTF
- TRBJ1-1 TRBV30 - TGTGCCTGGAGTGTAGGCGGGGGGCGAGGGGTCACTGAAGCTTTCTTT CAWSVGGGRGVTEAFF
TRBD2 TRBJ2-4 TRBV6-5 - TGTGCCAGCAGGGAAGCGGGGGGGAACATTCAGTACTTC CASREAGGNIQYF
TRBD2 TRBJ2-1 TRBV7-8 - TGTGCCAGCAGCTTAGCGAAGTTCTCGGTGGGCGGCCGGGGGGTTAATGAGCAGTTCTTC CASSLAKFSVGGRGVNEQFF
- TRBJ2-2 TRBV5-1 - TGCGCCAGCAGACTCGAGGGTCCAGGGGCCGGGGAGCTGTTTTTT CASRLEGPGAGELFF
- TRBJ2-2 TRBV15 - TGTGCCACCAGCAGCGGGATGGCCGGGGAGCTGTTTTTT CATSSGMAGELFF
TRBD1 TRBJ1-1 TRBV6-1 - TGTGCCAGCAGTGCATCAAGGGGGCGATCGGTGAACACTGAAGCTTTCTTT CASSASRGRSVNTEAFF
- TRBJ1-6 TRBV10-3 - TGTGCCATCATGGGGCATTCTTCACCCCTCCACTTT CAIMGHSSPLHF
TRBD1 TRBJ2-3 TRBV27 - TGTGCCAGCAGAGACAGGGGACGCACAGATACGCAGTATTTT CASRDRGRTDTQYF
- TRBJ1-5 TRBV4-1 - TGCGCCAGCAGCCAAGTCGGCTACCGAGACAGTGCGGGCAATCAGCCCCAGCATTTT CASSQVGYRDSAGNQPQHF
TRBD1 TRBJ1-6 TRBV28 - TGTGCCAGCAGTCGACAGGGGTTCTCACCCCTCCACTTT CASSRQGFSPLHF
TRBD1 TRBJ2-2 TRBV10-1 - TGCGCCAGCAGTGAGAGTACAGGGGTAGTCGGGGAGCTGTTTTTT CASSESTGVVGELFF
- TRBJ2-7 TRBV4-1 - TGCGCCAGCAGCCAAGATCTAAGGACAGCCTTTTACGAGCAGTACTTC CASSQDLRTAFYEQYF
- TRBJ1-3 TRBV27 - TGTGCCAGCAGTGCCTCAGGGCCGGGTGGAAACACCATATATTTT CASSASGPGGNTIYF
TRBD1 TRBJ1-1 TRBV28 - TGTGCCAGCAGTCCCAAAACAGGGGGCTTGATGAACACTGAAGCTTTCTTT CASSPKTGGLMNTEAFF
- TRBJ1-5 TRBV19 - TGTGCCATATCGGGGGGGGGCAATCAGCCCCAGCATTTT CAISGGGNQPQHF
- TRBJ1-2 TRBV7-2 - TGTGCCAGCAGCCCACCCCGCGTGTATGGCTACACCTTC CASSPPRVYGYTF
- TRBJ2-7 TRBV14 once TGTGCCAGCAGCCAAAGTGGGCAGTCCTACGAGCAGTACTTC CASSQSGQSYEQYF